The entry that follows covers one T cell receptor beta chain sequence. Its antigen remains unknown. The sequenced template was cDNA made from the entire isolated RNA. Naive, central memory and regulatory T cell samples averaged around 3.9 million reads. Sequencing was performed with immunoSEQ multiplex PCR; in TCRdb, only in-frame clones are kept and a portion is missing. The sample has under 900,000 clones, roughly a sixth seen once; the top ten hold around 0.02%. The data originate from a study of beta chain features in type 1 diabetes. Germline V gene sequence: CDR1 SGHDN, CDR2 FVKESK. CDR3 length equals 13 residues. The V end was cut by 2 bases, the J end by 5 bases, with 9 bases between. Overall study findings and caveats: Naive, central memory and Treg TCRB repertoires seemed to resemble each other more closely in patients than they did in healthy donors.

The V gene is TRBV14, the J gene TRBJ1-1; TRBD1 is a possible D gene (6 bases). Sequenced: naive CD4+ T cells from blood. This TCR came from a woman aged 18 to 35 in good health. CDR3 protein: CASSQIGGTEAFF. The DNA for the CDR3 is TGTGCCAGCAGCCAAATAGGGGGTACTGAAGCTTTCTTT.